Following are 6 T cell receptor beta chains from one sample sequenced in a study of T cells in Graves' hyperthyroidism and ophthalmopathy. From RNA transcripts, TCR beta CDR3 regions were amplified. Researchers ran a first-round RT-PCR on the TCR CDR3 using the HTBI primer set. TCRdb used MiXCR to reprocess the multiplex PCR reads, holding one entry per CDR3 protein. The sample includes a few hundred thousand distinct CDR3 sequences, around 14% of them seen just once. Material for sequencing was blood. These receptor sequences come from a woman between 25 and 40 years old with Graves' hyperthyroidism.

This clonotype was seen only a few times. The genes are TRBV12-3 or TRBV12-4 and TRBJ2-1, with D possibly being TRBD2 (6 bases). The CDR3 sequence is 13 residues long. The V gene lost 8 bases and the J gene lost 6 bases, with 14 bases spanning the gap. CDR3 residues: CASSLLGGNEQFF. DNA of the CDR3: TGTGCCAGCTCCCTGCTGGGGGGCAATGAGCAGTTCTTC.

This clonotype was detected only a few times. V usage is TRBV28 and J usage is TRBJ2-2; D not resolved. V lost 2 bases and J 7 bases, leaving 8 bases between the germline ends. This CDR3 has 13 residues. Germline V lookup: CDR1 MDHEN, CDR2 SYDVKM. Written as DNA, the CDR3 is TGTGCCAGCAGTTTAATGGGATACGGGGAGCTGTTTTTT. Translating it yields CASSLMGYGELFF.

This clonotype has a count of ten or more. The rearrangement joins TRBV12-3 or TRBV12-4 to TRBJ2-1; D gene ambiguous. V lost 4 bases, J lost 4 bases, and 11 bases lay in between. The CDR3 runs to 14 residues. Written as DNA, the CDR3 is TGTGCCAGCAGTTGGTACCCCAGATACAATGAGCAGTTCTTC. This codes for CASSWYPRYNEQFF.

This clonotype was seen at least ten times. The chain recombines TRBV20-1 with TRBJ2-7; 9 bases fit TRBD2. The V and J ends lost 3 bases and 1 base, in that order; junction bases with no gene match: 4. Germline V gene sequence: CDR1 DFQATT, CDR2 SNEGSKA (reference sequence). The CDR3 loop spans 14 amino acids. The CDR3 reads CSASFSGSSYEQYF. The CDR3 nucleotides read TGCAGTGCTAGTTTTAGCGGGAGTTCCTACGAGCAGTACTTC.

This clonotype was counted ten times or more. The chain recombines TRBV27 with TRBJ2-2; D is perhaps TRBD2 (6 bases). The CDR3 is made up of 12 amino acids. V was shortened by 7 bases and J by 3 bases, with 6 bases between the two germline ends. CDR1 is MNHEY, CDR2 SMNVEV, per germline (reference sequence). This CDR3 is CASTGDTGELFF. The CDR3 DNA sequence: TGTGCCAGCACGGGGGACACCGGGGAGCTGTTTTTT.

A single count supports this clonotype. The junction differs from germline at one of its ends, possibly a read error. The CDR3 nucleotides read TGTGCCAGTACCATGACAGAGGCGCTCACTGAAGCTCTCTTT. It translates to CASTMTEALTEALF. The chain employs TRBV19 and TRBJ1-1; weak D call: TRBD1 (5 bases). This CDR3 region has 14 residues. Germline loops: CDR1 LNHDA, CDR2 SQIVND (reference sequence).